This passage covers 4 T cell receptor beta chains from one sample sequenced in a study of identifying expanded T cells in peripheral blood. The protocol was immunoSEQ multiplex PCR, while the TCRdb copy is restricted to in-frame clones and leaves out a portion. The data hold around 90,000 clones, with 70% to 90% observed a single time. The specimen sequenced was blood. These receptors all stem from a person aged 18-69 years in good health.

To note about this clone: Other DNA sequences in the same sample also yield this CDR3. The rearrangement joins TRBV5-8 to TRBJ2-7, with TRBD1 matching over 7 bases. The germline CDR1 and CDR2 sequences are SGHTS and YDEGEE. This CDR3 is 16 amino acids long. The junction had 16 bases not matched to a gene; V was cut back by 4 bases and J by 6 bases. Here the CDR3 DNA reads TGTGCCAGCAGCCATGGCCCGGGACAGTTTTTCAGCGAGCAGTACTTC. Amino acids: CASSHGPGQFFSEQYF. Combining the CDR3 with reference TRBV5-8 and TRBJ2-7 gives the whole variable domain EAGVTQSPTHLIKTRGQQATLRCSPISGHTSVYWYQQALGLGLQFLLWYDEGEERNRGNFPPRFSGRQFPNYSSELNVNALELEDSALYLCASSHGPGQFFSEQYFGPGTRLTVT.

J is TRBJ1-3 and V is TRBV30, with 8 bases that match TRBD1. Germline trimming cut 3 bases from V and 4 bases from J; bases unmatched to any gene: 2. The CDR3 has 13 amino acids. Germline V gene data show CDR1 as GTSNPN and CDR2 as SVGIG (reference sequence). CDR3 amino acids: CAWRTGAGNTIYF. The CDR3 bases are TGTGCCTGGAGGACAGGGGCCGGAAACACCATATATTTT.

The V call is TRBV7-9, the J call TRBJ1-1, with 8 bases lining up with TRBD1. Trimming cost V 5 bases and J 5 bases; bases outside gene matches: 1. CDR1 and CDR2 (germline): SEHNR, FQNEAQ (reference sequence). This CDR3 region has 12 residues. Written as DNA, the CDR3 is TGTGCCAGCAGCACAGGGGGGACTGAAGCTTTCTTT. It encodes CASSTGGTEAFF. Complete variable domain (other parts from reference TRBV7-9 and TRBJ1-1): DTGVSQNPRHKITKRGQNVTFRCDPISEHNRLYWYRQTLGQGPEFLTYFQNEAQLEKSRLLSDRFSAERPKGSFSTLEIQRTEQGDSAMYLCASSTGGTEAFFGQGTRLTVV.

The genes are TRBV4-2 and TRBJ2-5; 13 bases map to TRBD2. The CDR3 has 18 residues. Losses at the gene ends were 1 base for V and 5 bases for J; bases not matched to a gene: 10. The germline CDR1 and CDR2 sequences are LGHNA and YNFKEQ. CDR3 in DNA: TGTGCCAGCAGCCAAGGGGTTACTAGCGGGAGGGCTAGGGAGACCCAGTACTTC. This gives the protein CASSQGVTSGRARETQYF.